Following are 15 T cell receptor beta chains from one sample sequenced in a study of blood T cells in healthy people across ages. Next came a second PCR, run for about 6 to 12 cycles, which used a sample-barcoded 5' primer along with a J-beta primer mix. TCRdb re-derived calls from the 5' RACE reads in MiXCR, one entry per CDR3 protein. Among under 800,000 distinct CDR3 sequences listed, about 42% were seen once. The sequenced material came from blood. Receptor source: an older woman in good health.

This clonotype was seen more than once but under ten times. This chain uses TRBV4-1 with TRBJ1-5, with 7 bases that match TRBD1. The length of the CDR3 is 14 residues. J lost 4 bases, V lost 3 bases, and 3 bases had no gene match. Germline CDR1 and CDR2: MGHRA and YSYEKL. CDR3 in DNA: TGCGCCAGCAGCCACGAGGACAGGAATCAGCCCCAGCATTTT. It translates to CASSHEDRNQPQHF.

The CDR3 reads CASSVDDSTDTQYF. DNA of the CDR3: TGTGCCAGCAGCGTAGACGATAGCACAGATACGCAGTATTTT. V is TRBV9 and J is TRBJ2-3; D unresolved. The CDR3 spans 14 residues. Per the germline V gene, CDR1 is SGDLS and CDR2 is YYNGEE. Trimming removed 0 bases at V and 0 bases at J, with 5 bases between.

This clonotype was seen just once. The V and J genes are TRBV7-2 and TRBJ2-5, with D perhaps matching TRBD2 (5 bases). The CDR3 has 13 amino acids. Germline CDR1 reads SGHTA; CDR2 reads FQGNSA. Trimming took 1 base from V and 11 from J, leaving 14 bases between them. In DNA, the CDR3 is TGTGCCAGCAGCTTAGTCCTAGCCTATGAGCAGTACTTC. It translates to CASSLVLAYEQYF.

This sequence joins TRBV20-1 and TRBJ2-1; TRBD2 might be the D (5 bases). Trimming shortened V by 3 bases and J by 8 bases, and 20 bases separated the two germline ends. CDR3 length: 15 amino acids. Germline V gene data show CDR1 as DFQATT and CDR2 as SNEGSKA (reference sequence). The CDR3 nucleotides read TGCAGTGCTAGTTCCGGACCCCCGGGGTTTCATGAGCAGTTCTTC. Translation gives CSASSGPPGFHEQFF.

This chain joins TRBV7-2 and TRBJ2-5; D is possibly TRBD1 (6 bases). Trimming removed 10 bases at V and 4 bases at J, with 10 bases between. This CDR3 has 11 residues. Germline V lookup: CDR1 SGHTA, CDR2 FQGNSA. CDR3 nucleotide sequence: TGTGCCACGCAGGGGCTAGAGACCCAGTACTTC. Its translation is CATQGLETQYF.

The gene calls are TRBV4-3 and TRBJ2-1; 16 nucleotides align to TRBD2. The CDR3 totals 19 residues. With 2 bases clipped from V and 5 bases from J, the junction kept 9 bases outside the gene matches. The V gene's germline CDR1 is LGHNA and CDR2 YSLEER. CDR3 region: CASSQSGTSGRVSHNEQFF. DNA of the CDR3: TGCGCCAGCAGCCAATCCGGGACTAGCGGGAGGGTATCCCACAATGAGCAGTTCTTC.

The V call is TRBV4-3, the J call TRBJ2-7, with D perhaps TRBD1 (5 bases). Deletions cut 0 bases from V and 4 bases from J, with 10 bases between. Per germline, CDR1 LGHNA and CDR2 YSLEER. This CDR3 region has 14 residues. CDR3: CASSQEARGYEQYF. CDR3 coding DNA: TGCGCCAGCAGCCAAGAAGCTAGGGGTTACGAGCAGTACTTC.

The chain is built from TRBV27 and TRBJ2-5; 9 positions agree with TRBD1. The CDR3 is 15 amino acids. The junction had 12 bases not matched to a gene; V was cut back by 8 bases and J by 5 bases. Germline lookup yields CDR1 MNHEY and CDR2 SMNVEV (reference sequence). In DNA, the CDR3 is TGTGCCAGCTCCCCATTAGGACAGGGGAAGGAGACCCAGTACTTC. Translation gives CASSPLGQGKETQYF.

This chain uses TRBV20-1 with TRBJ2-3; possibly TRBD1 or TRBD2 for D (5 bases each). CDR1 is DFQATT and CDR2 is SNEGSKA in the germline V gene (reference sequence). CDR3 length equals 14 residues. V was trimmed by 4 bases and J by 7 bases, leaving 18 bases between them. CDR3 DNA sequence: TGCAGTGCTATTCCAGGGAGAAGCGATTATACGCAGTATTTT. Its translation is CSAIPGRSDYTQYF.

This chain connects TRBV6-6 to TRBJ2-1; 9 nucleotides match TRBD2. The junction had 7 bases not matched to a gene; V was cut back by 1 base and J by 6 bases. This CDR3 is built from 16 residues. The germline gives CDR1 MNHNY, CDR2 SVGAGI (reference sequence). CDR3 in amino acids: CASSYYGGSGGNEQFF. Here the CDR3 DNA reads TGTGCCAGCAGTTACTACGGGGGTAGCGGGGGCAATGAGCAGTTCTTC.

This clonotype was detected ten times or more. The gene calls are TRBV7-3 and TRBJ1-6; D uncertain. Trimming removed 2 bases from V and 6 bases from J, with 2 bases in between. CDR3 size: 12 residues. The germline V gene encodes CDR1 SGHTA and CDR2 FQGTGA. For the CDR3, the DNA is TGTGCCAGCAGCTTAGTTAATTCACCCCTCCACTTT. Protein product: CASSLVNSPLHF.

The rearrangement joins TRBV29-1 to TRBJ2-1; tentative D call: TRBD2 (6 bases). The germline V gene has CDR1 SQVTM and CDR2 ANQGSEA. Trimming shortened V by 4 bases and J by 13 bases, and 14 bases separated the two germline ends. The CDR3 has 11 residues. In DNA, the CDR3 is TGCAGCGTTGGGGGGGTCGAGACCCAGTTCTTC. Protein sequence: CSVGGVETQFF.

The CDR3 DNA reads TGCAGCGTTGAGGGAACTATTAGACTAGCGGGAACCCTCGGGGAGACCCAGTACTTC. Its translation: CSVEGTIRLAGTLGETQYF. The genes are TRBV29-1 and TRBJ2-5; 11 positions match TRBD2. CDR1 and CDR2 from the germline V gene are SQVTM and ANQGSEA. V shed 3 bases, J shed 5 bases, and the junction held 20 bases outside the gene matches. There are 19 residues in the CDR3.

The chain carries TRBV25-1 and TRBJ2-6; D is uncertain. Per the germline V gene, CDR1 is MGHDK and CDR2 is SYGVNS. This CDR3 contains 16 residues. Trimming removed 4 bases at V and 0 bases at J, with 10 bases between. This CDR3 is CASSADRDSGANVLTF. The CDR3 bases are TGTGCCAGCAGTGCGGACCGCGACTCTGGGGCCAACGTCCTGACTTTC.

As concerns this clonotype: The germline gene is not matched at one end of the junction; a read error may be the cause. J is TRBJ2-1 and V is TRBV7-3; no clear D. Germline V gene lookup returns CDR1 SGHTA and CDR2 FQGTGA. The CDR3 runs to 13 residues. CDR3 residues: CASRLDSNNEQFF. DNA of the CDR3: TGTGCCAGCAGGTTAGACTCCAACAATGAGCAGTTCTTC.